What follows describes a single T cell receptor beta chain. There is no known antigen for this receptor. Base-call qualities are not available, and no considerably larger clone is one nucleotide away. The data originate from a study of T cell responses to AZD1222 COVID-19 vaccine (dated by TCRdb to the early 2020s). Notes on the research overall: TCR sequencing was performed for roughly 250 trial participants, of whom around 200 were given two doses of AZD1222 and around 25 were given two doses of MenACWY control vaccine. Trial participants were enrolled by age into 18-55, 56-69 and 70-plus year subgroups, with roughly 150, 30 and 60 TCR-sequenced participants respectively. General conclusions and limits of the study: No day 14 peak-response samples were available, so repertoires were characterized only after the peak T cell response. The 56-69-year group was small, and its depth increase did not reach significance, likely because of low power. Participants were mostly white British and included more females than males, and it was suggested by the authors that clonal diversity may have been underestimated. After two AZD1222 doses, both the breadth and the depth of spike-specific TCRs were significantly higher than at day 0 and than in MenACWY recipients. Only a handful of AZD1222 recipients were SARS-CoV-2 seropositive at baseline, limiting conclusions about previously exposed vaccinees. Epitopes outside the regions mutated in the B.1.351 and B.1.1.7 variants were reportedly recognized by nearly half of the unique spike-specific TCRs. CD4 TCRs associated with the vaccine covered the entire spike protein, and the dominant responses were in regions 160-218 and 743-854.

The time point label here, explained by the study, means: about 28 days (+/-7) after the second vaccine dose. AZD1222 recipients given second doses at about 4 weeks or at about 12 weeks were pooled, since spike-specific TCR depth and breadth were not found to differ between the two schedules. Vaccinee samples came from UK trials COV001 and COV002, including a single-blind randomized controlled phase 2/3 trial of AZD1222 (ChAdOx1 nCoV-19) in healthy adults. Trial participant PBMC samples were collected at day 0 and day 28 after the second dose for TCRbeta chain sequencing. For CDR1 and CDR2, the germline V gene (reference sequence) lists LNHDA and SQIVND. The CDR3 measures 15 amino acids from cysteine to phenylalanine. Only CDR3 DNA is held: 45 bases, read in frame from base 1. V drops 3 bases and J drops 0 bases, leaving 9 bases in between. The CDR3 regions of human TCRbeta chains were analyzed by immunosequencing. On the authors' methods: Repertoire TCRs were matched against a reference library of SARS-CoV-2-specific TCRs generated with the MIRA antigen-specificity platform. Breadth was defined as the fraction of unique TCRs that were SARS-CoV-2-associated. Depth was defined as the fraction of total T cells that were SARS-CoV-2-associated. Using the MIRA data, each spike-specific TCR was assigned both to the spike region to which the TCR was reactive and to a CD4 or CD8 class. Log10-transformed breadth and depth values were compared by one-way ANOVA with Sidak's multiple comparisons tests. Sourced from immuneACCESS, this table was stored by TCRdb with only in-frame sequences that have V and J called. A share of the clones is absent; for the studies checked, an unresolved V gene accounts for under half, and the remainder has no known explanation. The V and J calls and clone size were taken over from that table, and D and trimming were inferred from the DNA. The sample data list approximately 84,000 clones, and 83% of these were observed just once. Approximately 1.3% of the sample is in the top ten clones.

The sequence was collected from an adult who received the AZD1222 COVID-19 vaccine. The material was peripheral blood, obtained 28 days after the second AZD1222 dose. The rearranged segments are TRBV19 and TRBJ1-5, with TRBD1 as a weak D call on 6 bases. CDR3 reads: CASSMRTDSNQPQHF. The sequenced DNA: TGTGCCAGTAGTATGCGGACAGATAGCAATCAGCCCCAGCATTTT.